This T cell receptor beta chain is from a study of cytomegalovirus exposure and HLA in healthy donors. Study overall: Some 80 million unique TCR sequences came from HLA-typed donors in an early release. Falling in the Caucasian-associated ancestry cluster were approximately 84% of under 500 genotyped donors. Whole-study findings and limits: Indistinguishable V segments, including TRBV6-2 and TRBV6-3, were excluded.

PCR amplification relied on 60 Vbeta primers (plus 13 Jbeta primers). Clones were read by immunoSEQ multiplex PCR, and TCRdb kept only the in-frame ones, dropping some. The table has some 150,000 clones, over 60% seen once. V shed 3 bases, J shed 3 bases, and the junction held 4 bases outside the gene matches. The CDR3 loop spans 14 amino acids. CDR1 LNHNV and CDR2 YYDKDF come from the germline V gene (reference sequence). A note on this clone: Its cognate antigen is unknown.

The rearrangement joins TRBV15 to TRBJ2-7, with TRBD1 matching 8 bases. Sample: PBMCs. This receptor was taken from a female donor in good health and CMV-seronegative. The CDR3 spells CATSRTGDNYEQYF. DNA for the CDR3: TGTGCCACCAGCAGGACAGGGGACAACTACGAGCAGTACTTC. Together with reference TRBV15 and TRBJ2-7, the CDR3 gives the full variable domain: DAMVIQNPRYQVTQFGKPVTLSCSQTLNHNVMYWYQQKSSQAPKLLFHYYDKDFNNEADTPDNFQSRRPNTSFCFLDIRSPGLGDTAMYLCATSRTGDNYEQYFGPGTRLTVT.